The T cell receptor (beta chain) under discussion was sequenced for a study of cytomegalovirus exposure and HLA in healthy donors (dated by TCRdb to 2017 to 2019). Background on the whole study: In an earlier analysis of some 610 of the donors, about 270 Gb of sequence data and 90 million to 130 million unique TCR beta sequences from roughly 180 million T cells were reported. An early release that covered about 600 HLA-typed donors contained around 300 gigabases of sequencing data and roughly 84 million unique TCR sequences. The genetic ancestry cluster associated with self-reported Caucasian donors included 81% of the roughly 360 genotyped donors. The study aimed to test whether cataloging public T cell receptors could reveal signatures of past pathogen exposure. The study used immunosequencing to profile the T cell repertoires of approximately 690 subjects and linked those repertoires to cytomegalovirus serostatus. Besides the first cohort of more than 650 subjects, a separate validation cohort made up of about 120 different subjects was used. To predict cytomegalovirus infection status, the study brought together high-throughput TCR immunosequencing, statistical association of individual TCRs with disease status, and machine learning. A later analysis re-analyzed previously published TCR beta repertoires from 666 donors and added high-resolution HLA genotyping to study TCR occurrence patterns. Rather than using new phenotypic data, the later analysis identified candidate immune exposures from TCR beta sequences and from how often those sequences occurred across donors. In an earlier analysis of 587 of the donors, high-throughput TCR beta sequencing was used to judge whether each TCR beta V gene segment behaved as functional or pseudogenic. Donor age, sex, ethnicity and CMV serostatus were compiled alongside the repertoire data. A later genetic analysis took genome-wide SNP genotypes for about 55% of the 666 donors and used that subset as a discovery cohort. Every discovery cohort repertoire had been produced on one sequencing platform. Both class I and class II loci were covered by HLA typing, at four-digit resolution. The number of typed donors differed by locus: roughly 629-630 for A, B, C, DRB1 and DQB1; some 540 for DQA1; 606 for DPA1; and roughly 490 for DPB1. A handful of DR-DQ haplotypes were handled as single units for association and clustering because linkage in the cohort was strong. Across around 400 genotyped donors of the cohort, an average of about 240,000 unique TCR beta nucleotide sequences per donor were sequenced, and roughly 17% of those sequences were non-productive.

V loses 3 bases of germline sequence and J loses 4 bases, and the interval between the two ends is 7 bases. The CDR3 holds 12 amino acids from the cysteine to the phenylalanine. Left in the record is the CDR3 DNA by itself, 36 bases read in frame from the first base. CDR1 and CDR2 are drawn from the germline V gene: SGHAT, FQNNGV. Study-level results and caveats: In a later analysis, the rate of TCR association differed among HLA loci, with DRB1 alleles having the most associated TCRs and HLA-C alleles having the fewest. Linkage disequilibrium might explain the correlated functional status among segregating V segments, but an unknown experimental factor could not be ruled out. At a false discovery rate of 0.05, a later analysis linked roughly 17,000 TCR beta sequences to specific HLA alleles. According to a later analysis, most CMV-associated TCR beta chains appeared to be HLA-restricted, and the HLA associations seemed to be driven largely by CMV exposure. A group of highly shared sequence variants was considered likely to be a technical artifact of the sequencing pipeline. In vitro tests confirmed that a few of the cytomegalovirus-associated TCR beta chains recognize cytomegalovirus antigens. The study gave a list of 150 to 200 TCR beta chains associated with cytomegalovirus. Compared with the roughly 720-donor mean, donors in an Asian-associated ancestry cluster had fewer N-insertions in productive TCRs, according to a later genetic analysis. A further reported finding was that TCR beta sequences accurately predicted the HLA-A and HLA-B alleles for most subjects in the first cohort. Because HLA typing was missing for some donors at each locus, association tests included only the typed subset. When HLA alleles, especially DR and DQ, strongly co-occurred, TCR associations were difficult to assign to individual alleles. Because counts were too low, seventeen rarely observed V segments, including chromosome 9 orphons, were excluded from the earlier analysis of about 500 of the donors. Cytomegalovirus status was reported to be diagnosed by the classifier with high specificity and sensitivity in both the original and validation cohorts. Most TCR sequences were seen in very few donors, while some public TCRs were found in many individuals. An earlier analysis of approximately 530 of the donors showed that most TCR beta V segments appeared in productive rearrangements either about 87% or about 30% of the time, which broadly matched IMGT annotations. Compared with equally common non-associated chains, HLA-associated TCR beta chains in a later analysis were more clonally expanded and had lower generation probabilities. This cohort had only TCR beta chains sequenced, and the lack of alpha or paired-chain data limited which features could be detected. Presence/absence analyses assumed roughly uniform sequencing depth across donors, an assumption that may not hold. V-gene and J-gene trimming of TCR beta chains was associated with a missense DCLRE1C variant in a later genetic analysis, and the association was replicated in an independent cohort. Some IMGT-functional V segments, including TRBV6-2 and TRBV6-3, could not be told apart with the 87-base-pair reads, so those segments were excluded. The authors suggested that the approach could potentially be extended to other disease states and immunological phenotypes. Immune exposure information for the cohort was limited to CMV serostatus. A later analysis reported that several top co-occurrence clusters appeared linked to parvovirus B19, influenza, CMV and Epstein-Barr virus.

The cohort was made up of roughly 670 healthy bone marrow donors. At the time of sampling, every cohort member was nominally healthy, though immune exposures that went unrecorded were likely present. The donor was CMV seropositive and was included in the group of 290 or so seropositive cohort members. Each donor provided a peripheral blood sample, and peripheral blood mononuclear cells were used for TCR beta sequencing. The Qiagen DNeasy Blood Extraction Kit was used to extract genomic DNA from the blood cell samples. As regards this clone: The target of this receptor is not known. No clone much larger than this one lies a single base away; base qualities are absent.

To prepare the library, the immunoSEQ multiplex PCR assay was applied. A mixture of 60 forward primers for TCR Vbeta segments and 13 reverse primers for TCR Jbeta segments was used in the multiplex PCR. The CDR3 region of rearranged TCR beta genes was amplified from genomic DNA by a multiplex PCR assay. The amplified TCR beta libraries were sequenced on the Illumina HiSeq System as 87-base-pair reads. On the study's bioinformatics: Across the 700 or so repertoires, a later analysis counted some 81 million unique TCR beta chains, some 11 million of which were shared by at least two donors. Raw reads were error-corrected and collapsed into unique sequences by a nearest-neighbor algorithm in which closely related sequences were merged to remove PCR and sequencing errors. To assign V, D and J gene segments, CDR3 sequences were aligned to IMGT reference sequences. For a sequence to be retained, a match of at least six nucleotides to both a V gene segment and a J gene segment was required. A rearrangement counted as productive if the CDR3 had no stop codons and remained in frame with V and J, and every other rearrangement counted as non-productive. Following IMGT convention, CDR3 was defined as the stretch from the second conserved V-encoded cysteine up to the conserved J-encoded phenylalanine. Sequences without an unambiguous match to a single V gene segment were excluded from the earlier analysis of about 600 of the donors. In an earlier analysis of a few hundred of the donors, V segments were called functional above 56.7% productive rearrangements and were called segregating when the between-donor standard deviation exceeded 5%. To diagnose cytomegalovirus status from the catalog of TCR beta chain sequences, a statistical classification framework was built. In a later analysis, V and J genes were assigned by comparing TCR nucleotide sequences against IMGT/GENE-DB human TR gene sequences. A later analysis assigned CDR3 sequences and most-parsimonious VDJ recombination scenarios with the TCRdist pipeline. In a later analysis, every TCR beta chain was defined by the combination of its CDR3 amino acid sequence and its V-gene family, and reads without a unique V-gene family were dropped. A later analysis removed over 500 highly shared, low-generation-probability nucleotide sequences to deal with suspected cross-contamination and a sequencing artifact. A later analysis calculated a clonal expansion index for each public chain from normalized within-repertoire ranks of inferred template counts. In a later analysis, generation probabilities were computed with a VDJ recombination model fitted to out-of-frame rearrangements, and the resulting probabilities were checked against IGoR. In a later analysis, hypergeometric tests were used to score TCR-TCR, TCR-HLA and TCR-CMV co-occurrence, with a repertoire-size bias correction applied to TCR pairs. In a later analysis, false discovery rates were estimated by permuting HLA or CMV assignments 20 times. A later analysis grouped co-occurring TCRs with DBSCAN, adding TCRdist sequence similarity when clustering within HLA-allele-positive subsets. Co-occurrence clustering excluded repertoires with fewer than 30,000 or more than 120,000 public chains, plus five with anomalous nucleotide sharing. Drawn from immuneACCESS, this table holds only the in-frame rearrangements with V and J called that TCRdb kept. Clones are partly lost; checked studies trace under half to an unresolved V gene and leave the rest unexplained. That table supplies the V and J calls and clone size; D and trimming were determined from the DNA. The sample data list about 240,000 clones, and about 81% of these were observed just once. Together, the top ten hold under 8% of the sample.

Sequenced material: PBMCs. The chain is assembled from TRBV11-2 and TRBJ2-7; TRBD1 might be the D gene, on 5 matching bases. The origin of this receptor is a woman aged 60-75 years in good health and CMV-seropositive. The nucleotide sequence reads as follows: TGTGCCAGCAGCTTCGACAGATACGAGCAGTACTTC. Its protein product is CASSFDRYEQYF.